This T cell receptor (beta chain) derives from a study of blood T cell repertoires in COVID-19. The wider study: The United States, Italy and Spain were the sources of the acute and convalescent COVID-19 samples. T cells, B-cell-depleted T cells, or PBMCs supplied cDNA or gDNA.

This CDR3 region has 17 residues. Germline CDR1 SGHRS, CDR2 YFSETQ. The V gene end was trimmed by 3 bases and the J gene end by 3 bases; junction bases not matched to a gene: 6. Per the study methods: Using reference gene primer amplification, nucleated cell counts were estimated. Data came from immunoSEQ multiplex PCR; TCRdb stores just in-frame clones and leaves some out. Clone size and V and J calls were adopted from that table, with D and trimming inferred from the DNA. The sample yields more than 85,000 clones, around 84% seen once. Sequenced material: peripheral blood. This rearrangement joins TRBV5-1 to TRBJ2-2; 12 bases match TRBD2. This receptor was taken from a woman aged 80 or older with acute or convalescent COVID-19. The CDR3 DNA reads TGCGCCAGCAGCTACCTAGCGGGAGGGCAGGACACCGGGGAGCTGTTTTTT. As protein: CASSYLAGGQDTGELFF. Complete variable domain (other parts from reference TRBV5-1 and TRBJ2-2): KAGVTQTPRYLIKTRGQQVTLSCSPISGHRSVSWYQQTPGQGLQFLFEYFSETQRNKGNFPGRFSGRQFSNSRSEMNVSTLELGDSALYLCASSYLAGGQDTGELFFGEGSRLTVL.